One sample yielded the 24 T cell receptor beta chains listed below, sequenced in a study of shared clonotypes between healthy human individuals. Profiling relied on immunoSEQ multiplex PCR, and the TCRdb table lists in-frame clones only, not all of them. Of nearly 1 million clones in the sample, approximately 80% are singletons; the top ten hold around 1.4%. The source material was memory CD4+ T cells sorted from blood. Specified subset: CD45RA-negative fraction. These TCRs come from a man between 18 and 35 years old in good health.

In its sample, this clone was seen a few times. Other DNA variants within this sample encode the same CDR3. The J gene is TRBJ2-3, the V gene TRBV2; the D is unclear. The CDR3 contains 11 residues. V lost 3 bases to trimming and J lost 6 bases, with 4 bases between them. Looked up from germline, CDR1 is SNHLY and CDR2 is FYNNEI. CDR3: CASSDLDTQYF. In DNA form, the CDR3 reads TGTGCCAGCAGTGATTTGGATACGCAGTATTTT. The whole variable domain, remainder taken from reference TRBV2 and TRBJ2-3, is EPEVTQTPSHQVTQMGQEVILRCVPISNHLYFYWYRQILGQKVEFLVSFYNNEISEKSEIFDDQFSVERPDGSNFTLKIRSTKLEDSAMYFCASSDLDTQYFGPGTRLTVL.

This rearrangement joins TRBV30 to TRBJ1-4, with D possibly being TRBD1 (6 bases). The V end lost 0 bases, the J end lost 8 bases, and 13 bases lay between the germline ends. CDR1 is GTSNPN, CDR2 SVGIG, per germline (reference sequence). CDR3 length: 14 residues. CDR3 DNA sequence: TGTGCCTGGAGTGTTGGGGGGCTAGGGGAAAAACTGTTTTTT. Amino acids: CAWSVGGLGEKLFF.

The V and J genes are TRBV4-3 and TRBJ2-1, with TRBD2 as a possible D gene (6 bases). CDR3 size: 16 residues. V was shortened by 1 base and J by 4 bases, with 14 bases between the two germline ends. Looked up from germline, CDR1 is LGHNA and CDR2 is YSLEER. The CDR3 reads CASSQGRRETYNEQFF. The DNA for the CDR3 is TGCGCCAGCAGCCAAGGTAGGAGGGAGACTTACAATGAGCAGTTCTTC.

V usage is TRBV6-5 and J usage is TRBJ1-2, with TRBD1 matching over 9 bases. J lost 4 bases, V lost 7 bases, and 4 bases had no gene match. The CDR3 has 13 amino acids. Germline loops: CDR1 MNHEY, CDR2 SVGAGI. This CDR3 reads CASTQTGGYGYTF. Written as DNA, the CDR3 is TGTGCCAGCACCCAGACAGGGGGCTATGGCTACACCTTC.

This clone has just a few counts. V and J are TRBV19 and TRBJ1-2; the D is unclear. Trimming left V 4 bases short and J 5 bases short, with 11 bases between. CDR3 length: 13 residues. From germline, CDR1 is LNHDA and CDR2 SQIVND (reference sequence). The CDR3 DNA is TGTGCCAGTAGTACCGCACGTGTTTATGGCTACACCTTC. Its translation is CASSTARVYGYTF.

This clone was picked up a small number of times. V gene TRBV10-3 combines with J gene TRBJ2-7; TRBD1 matches at 10 bases. This CDR3 is built from 15 residues. V dropped 6 bases and J dropped 0; count of bases not matched to a gene: 5. Per germline, CDR1 ENHRY and CDR2 SYGVKD. The CDR3 protein is CAIRAGTGDSYEQYF. In DNA, the CDR3 is TGTGCCATCAGGGCCGGGACAGGGGACTCCTACGAGCAGTACTTC.

V is TRBV7-6 and J is TRBJ2-5; D not resolved. V lost 4 bases and J 4 bases, leaving 4 bases between the germline ends. CDR3 length: 11 residues. Germline V gives CDR1 SGHVS, CDR2 FNYEAQ. The CDR3 bases are TGTGCCAGCAGCTCCGGAGAGACCCAGTACTTC. Translation: CASSSGETQYF.

This clone showed up just a few times. This chain links TRBV18 with TRBJ2-7; the match to TRBD1 covers 7 bases. The CDR3 sequence is 13 residues long. The V gene end was trimmed by 5 bases and the J gene end by 2 bases; junction bases not matched to a gene: 3. In germline, CDR1 is KGHSH, CDR2 LQKENI. CDR3 DNA: TGTGCCAGCTCAGCCGGACAGGCCTACGAGCAGTACTTC. Its protein product is CASSAGQAYEQYF. The variable domain in full, completed from reference TRBV18 and TRBJ2-7, reads NAGVMQNPRHLVRRRGQEARLRCSPMKGHSHVYWYRQLPEEGLKFMVYLQKENIIDESGMPKERFSAEFPKEGPSILRIQQVVRGDSAAYFCASSAGQAYEQYFGPGTRLTVT.

The CDR3 coding sequence is TGTGCCAGCAGCCCAATGTGGACATCTAATGAAAAACTGTTTTTT. As protein: CASSPMWTSNEKLFF. The chain combines TRBV6-6 with TRBJ1-4; perhaps TRBD1 as D (5 bases). Trimming took off 6 bases at V and 3 bases at J, with 14 bases between the two ends. The germline V gene encodes CDR1 MNHNY and CDR2 SVGAGI (reference sequence). The CDR3 extends over 15 amino acids.

V gene TRBV18 combines with J gene TRBJ1-6; the match to TRBD1 covers 10 bases. The CDR3 runs 18 residues. The ends lost 6 bases at V and 1 base at J; junction bases unmatched: 9. Per the germline V gene, CDR1 is KGHSH and CDR2 is LQKENI. The CDR3 bases are TGTGCCAGCTCCGGGGACAGGGGCGGCAGGTCCTATAATTCACCCCTCCACTTT. Translation: CASSGDRGGRSYNSPLHF.

The V gene is TRBV6-6, the J gene TRBJ2-3; 9 bases fit TRBD2. V dropped 6 bases and J dropped 4; count of bases not matched to a gene: 5. The germline CDR1 and CDR2 sequences are MNHNY and SVGAGI (reference sequence). The CDR3 spans 14 residues. The DNA for the CDR3 is TGTGCCAGCAGCCGCAGGACTAGCGCAGATACGCAGTATTTT. Protein product: CASSRRTSADTQYF.

The gene calls are TRBV27 and TRBJ2-2; D unresolved. The CDR3 runs to 15 residues. In germline, CDR1 is MNHEY, CDR2 SMNVEV (reference sequence). V was cut by 2 bases and J by 0 bases, with 7 bases left in between. This CDR3 is CASSLNGANTGELFF. CDR3 nucleotides: TGTGCCAGCAGTTTAAACGGTGCGAACACCGGGGAGCTGTTTTTT.

CDR3: CASSLEAQGYSYTF. CDR3 coding DNA: TGTGCCAGCAGCTTGGAGGCCCAAGGATACAGCTACACCTTC. The V gene is TRBV5-4, the J gene TRBJ1-2; D remains unclear. The CDR3 totals 14 residues. Germline CDR1 SGHNT, CDR2 YYREEE (reference sequence). V was cut by 0 bases and J by 9 bases, with 15 bases left in between. The entire variable domain, with the rest obtained from reference TRBV5-4 and TRBJ1-2, is as follows: ETGVTQSPTHLIKTRGQQVTLRCSSQSGHNTVSWYQQALGQGPQFIFQYYREEENGRGNFPPRFSGLQFPNYSSELNVNALELDDSALYLCASSLEAQGYSYTFGSGTRLTVV.

This chain's CDR3 is CASSPQTGGAGYTF. DNA of the CDR3: TGCGCCAGCAGCCCCCAGACAGGGGGCGCGGGCTACACCTTC. The V gene is TRBV5-1, the J gene TRBJ1-2; 10 positions agree with TRBD1. Losses at the gene ends were 4 bases for V and 8 bases for J; bases not matched to a gene: 8. This CDR3 region has 14 residues. Germline assignment: CDR1 SGHRS and CDR2 YFSETQ. Variable domain in full (rest from reference TRBV5-1 and TRBJ1-2): KAGVTQTPRYLIKTRGQQVTLSCSPISGHRSVSWYQQTPGQGLQFLFEYFSETQRNKGNFPGRFSGRQFSNSRSEMNVSTLELGDSALYLCASSPQTGGAGYTFGSGTRLTVV.

The gene calls are TRBV6-1 and TRBJ2-7, with D uncertain. Germline V gene sequence: CDR1 MNHNS, CDR2 SASEGT. Trimming removed 3 bases at V and 3 bases at J, with 3 bases between. The CDR3 is 11 residues long. The CDR3 bases are TGTGCCAGCAGTGACATCTACGAGCAGTACTTC. It encodes CASSDIYEQYF.

CDR3 bases: TGTGCCAGTATGCAAGCGGGGATGAACACCGGGGAGCTGTTTTTT. Translating gives CASMQAGMNTGELFF. The chain links TRBV19 to TRBJ2-2; TRBD2 matches at 7 bases. The CDR3 totals 15 residues. Trimming removed 7 bases from V and 1 base from J; junction bases left unmatched: 6. The V gene's germline CDR1 is LNHDA and CDR2 SQIVND (reference sequence).

As concerns this clone: This sample also contains other DNA sequences that code for the same CDR3. The rearrangement joins TRBV5-1 to TRBJ2-3; D is uncertain. This CDR3 contains 15 residues. V was cut by 0 bases and J by 0 bases, with 8 bases left in between. The V gene's germline CDR1 is SGHRS and CDR2 YFSETQ. CDR3 DNA sequence: TGCGCCAGCAGCTTGGATGGCAGGAGCACAGATACGCAGTATTTT. As protein: CASSLDGRSTDTQYF.

The CDR3 DNA reads as TGTGCCAGCAGCTTGGGGGCCCTCTCTGGGGCCAACGTCCTGACTTTC. This gives the protein CASSLGALSGANVLTF. The chain joins TRBV5-6 to TRBJ2-6; D remains ambiguous. CDR1 and CDR2 (germline): SGHDT, YYEEEE. This CDR3 has 16 amino acids. Trimming stripped 0 bases from V and 0 bases from J, with 7 bases between.

The CDR3 here is CSATDFPEAFF. The CDR3 DNA is TGCAGTGCTACGGACTTTCCTGAAGCTTTCTTT. The chain links TRBV20-1 to TRBJ1-1, with unresolved D. Germline V CDR1 and CDR2: DFQATT, SNEGSKA (reference sequence). The CDR3 runs to 11 residues. The V and J ends lost 4 bases and 6 bases respectively, with 9 bases between them.

This chain connects TRBV5-1 to TRBJ2-1; 8 bases align to TRBD2. Germline values: CDR1 SGHRS, CDR2 YFSETQ. The length of the CDR3 is 16 residues. Trimming removed 5 bases from V and 0 bases from J; junction bases left unmatched: 7. The CDR3 reads CASRLAGTSSYNEQFF. In nucleotides, the CDR3 is TGCGCCAGCAGGTTAGCCGGGACTAGCTCCTACAATGAGCAGTTCTTC.

CDR3 DNA sequence: TGTGCCAGCTCACCACCGAATGACTACGAGCAGTACTTC. Its protein product is CASSPPNDYEQYF. This chain links TRBV18 with TRBJ2-7; D ambiguous. This CDR3 comprises 13 residues. Trimming stripped 0 bases from V and 3 bases from J, with 6 bases between. CDR1 and CDR2 (germline): KGHSH, LQKENI. Variable domain in full (rest from reference TRBV18 and TRBJ2-7): NAGVMQNPRHLVRRRGQEARLRCSPMKGHSHVYWYRQLPEEGLKFMVYLQKENIIDESGMPKERFSAEFPKEGPSILRIQQVVRGDSAAYFCASSPPNDYEQYFGPGTRLTVT.

The J gene is TRBJ2-1, the V gene TRBV6-1; D is possibly TRBD2 (5 bases). V lost 10 bases, J lost 7 bases, and 11 bases lay in between. The CDR3 spans 11 residues. Germline V gene sequence: CDR1 MNHNS, CDR2 SASEGT. The CDR3 loop reads CATQEVNEQFF. CDR3 coding DNA: TGTGCCACCCAGGAGGTGAATGAGCAGTTCTTC.

The rearrangement joins TRBV5-1 to TRBJ1-1; D gene uncertain. The CDR3 length is 14 residues. Germline values: CDR1 SGHRS, CDR2 YFSETQ. V was clipped by 1 base and J by 0 bases, with 7 bases between them. The DNA of the CDR3 is TGCGCCAGCAGCTTGAAGTCGATGAACACTGAAGCTTTCTTT. As protein: CASSLKSMNTEAFF.

V is TRBV6-4 and J is TRBJ1-5; D is unclear. CDR1 is MRHNA and CDR2 is SNTAGT in the germline V gene. V dropped 2 bases and J dropped 6 bases, with 8 bases sitting between them. The CDR3 has 13 amino acids. CDR3 coding DNA: TGTGCCAGCAGTGACATGGTGGGTCAGCCCCAGCATTTT. This sequence encodes CASSDMVGQPQHF.